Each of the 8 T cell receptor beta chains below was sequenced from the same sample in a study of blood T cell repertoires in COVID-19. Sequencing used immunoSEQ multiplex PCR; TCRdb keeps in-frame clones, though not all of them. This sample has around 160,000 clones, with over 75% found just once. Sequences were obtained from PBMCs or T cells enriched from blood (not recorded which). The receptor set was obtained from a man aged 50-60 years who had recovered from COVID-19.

As DNA, the CDR3 is TGTGCCAGTAGTGACAGGGCGGGAGGCCCAGATACGCAGTATTTT. Its translation: CASSDRAGGPDTQYF. This chain connects TRBV19 to TRBJ2-3; maybe TRBD2 (8 bases). Germline-derived CDR1 and CDR2 are LNHDA and SQIVND (reference sequence). This CDR3 has 15 amino acids. V lost 5 bases and J 4 bases, leaving 16 bases between the germline ends. Combining the CDR3 with reference TRBV19 and TRBJ2-3 gives the whole variable domain DGGITQSPKYLFRKEGQNVTLSCEQNLNHDAMYWYRQDPGQGLRLIYYSQIVNDFQKGDIAEGYSVSREKKESFPLTVTSAQKNPTAFYLCASSDRAGGPDTQYFGPGTRLTVL.

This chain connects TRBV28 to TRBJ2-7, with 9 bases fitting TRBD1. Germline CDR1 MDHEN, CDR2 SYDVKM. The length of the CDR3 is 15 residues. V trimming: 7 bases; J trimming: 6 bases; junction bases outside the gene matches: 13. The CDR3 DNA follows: TGTGCCAGCATCCTAGACAGGGGGGGATCTGTCGAGCAGTACTTC. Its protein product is CASILDRGGSVEQYF. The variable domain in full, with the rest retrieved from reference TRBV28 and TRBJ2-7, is DVKVTQSSRYLVKRTGEKVFLECVQDMDHENMFWYRQDPGLGLRLIYFSYDVKMKEKGDIPEGYSVSREKKERFSLILESASTNQTSMYLCASILDRGGSVEQYFGPGTRLTVT.

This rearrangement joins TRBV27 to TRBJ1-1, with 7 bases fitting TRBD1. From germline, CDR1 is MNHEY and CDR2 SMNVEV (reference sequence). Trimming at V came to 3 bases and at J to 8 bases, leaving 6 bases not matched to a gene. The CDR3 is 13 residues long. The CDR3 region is CASSFTGVGEAFF. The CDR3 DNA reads TGTGCCAGCAGTTTTACAGGGGTAGGAGAAGCTTTCTTT.

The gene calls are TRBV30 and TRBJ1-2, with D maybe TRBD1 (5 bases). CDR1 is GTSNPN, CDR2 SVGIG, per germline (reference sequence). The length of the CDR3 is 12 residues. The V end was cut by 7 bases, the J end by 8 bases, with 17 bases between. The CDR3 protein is CASTGTIGGYTF. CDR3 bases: TGTGCCTCAACCGGGACTATAGGCGGCTACACCTTC.

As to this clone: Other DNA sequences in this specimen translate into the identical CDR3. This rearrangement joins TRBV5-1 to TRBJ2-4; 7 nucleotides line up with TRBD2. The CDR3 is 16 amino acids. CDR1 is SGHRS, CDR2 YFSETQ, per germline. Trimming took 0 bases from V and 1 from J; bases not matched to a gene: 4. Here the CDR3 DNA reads TGCGCCAGCAGCTTGGGCTCCGGGGGGGCCAAAAACATTCAGTACTTC. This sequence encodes CASSLGSGGAKNIQYF.

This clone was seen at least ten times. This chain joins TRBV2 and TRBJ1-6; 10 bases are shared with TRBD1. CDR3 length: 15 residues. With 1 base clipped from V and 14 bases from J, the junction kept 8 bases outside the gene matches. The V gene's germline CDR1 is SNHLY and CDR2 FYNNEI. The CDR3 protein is CASSEDRTGGWTLHF. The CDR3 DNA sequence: TGTGCCAGCAGTGAAGATAGGACAGGGGGTTGGACCCTCCACTTT.

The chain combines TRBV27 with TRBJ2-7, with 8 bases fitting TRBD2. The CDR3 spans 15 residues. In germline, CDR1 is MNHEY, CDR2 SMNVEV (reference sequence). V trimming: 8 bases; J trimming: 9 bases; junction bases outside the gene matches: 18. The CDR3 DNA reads TGTGCCAGCCCCTGGGAGCGGGAGACCTTTTGGCCGCAGTACTTC. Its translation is CASPWERETFWPQYF.

The DNA for the CDR3 is TGTGCCAGCACCCCTAGCGGAGGGGCACAGGAGCAGTACTTC. This encodes CASTPSGGAQEQYF. The chain carries TRBV3-1 (or the pseudogene TRBV3-2) and TRBJ2-7, with 7 bases fitting TRBD2. Germline CDR1 and CDR2: LGHDT and YNNKEL (reference sequence). CDR3 length: 14 residues. Trimming at V came to 7 bases and at J to 7 bases, leaving 13 bases not matched to a gene.